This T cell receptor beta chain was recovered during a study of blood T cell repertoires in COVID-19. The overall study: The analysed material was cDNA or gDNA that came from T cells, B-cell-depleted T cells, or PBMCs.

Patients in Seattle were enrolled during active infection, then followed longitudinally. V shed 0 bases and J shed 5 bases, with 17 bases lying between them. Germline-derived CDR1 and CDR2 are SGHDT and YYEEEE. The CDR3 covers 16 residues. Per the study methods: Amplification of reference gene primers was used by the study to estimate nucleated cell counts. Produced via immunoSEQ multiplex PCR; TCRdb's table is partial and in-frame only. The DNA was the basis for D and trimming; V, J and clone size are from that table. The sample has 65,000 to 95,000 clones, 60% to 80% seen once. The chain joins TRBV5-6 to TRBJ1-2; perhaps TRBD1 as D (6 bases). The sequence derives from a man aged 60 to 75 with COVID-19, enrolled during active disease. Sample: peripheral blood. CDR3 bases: TGTGCCAGCAGCTTGGCCCCGGGGACATACCATTATGGCTACACCTTC. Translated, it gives CASSLAPGTYHYGYTF.